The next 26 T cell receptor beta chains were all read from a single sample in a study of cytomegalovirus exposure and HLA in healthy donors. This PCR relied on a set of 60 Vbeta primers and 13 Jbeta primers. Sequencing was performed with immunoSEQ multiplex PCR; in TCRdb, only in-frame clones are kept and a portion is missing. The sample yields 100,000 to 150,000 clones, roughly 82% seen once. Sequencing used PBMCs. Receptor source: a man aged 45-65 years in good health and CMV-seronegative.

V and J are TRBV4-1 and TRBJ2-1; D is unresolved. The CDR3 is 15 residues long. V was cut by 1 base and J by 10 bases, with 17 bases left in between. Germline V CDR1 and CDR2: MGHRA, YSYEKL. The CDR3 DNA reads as TGCGCCAGCAGCCAAGTCCGGAGCGCGTTTGACGAGCAGTTCTTC. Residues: CASSQVRSAFDEQFF.

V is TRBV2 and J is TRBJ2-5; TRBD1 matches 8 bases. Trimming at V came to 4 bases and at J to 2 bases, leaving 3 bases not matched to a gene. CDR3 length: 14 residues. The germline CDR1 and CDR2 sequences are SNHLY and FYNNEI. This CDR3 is CASSADRGQETQYF. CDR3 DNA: TGTGCCAGCAGTGCTGACAGGGGTCAAGAGACCCAGTACTTC.

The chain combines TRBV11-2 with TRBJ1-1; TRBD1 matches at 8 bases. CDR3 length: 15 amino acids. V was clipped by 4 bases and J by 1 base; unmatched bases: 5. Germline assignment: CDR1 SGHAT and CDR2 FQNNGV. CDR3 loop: CASSSFDRGNTEAFF. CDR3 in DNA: TGTGCCAGCAGCTCATTCGACAGGGGGAACACTGAAGCTTTCTTT.

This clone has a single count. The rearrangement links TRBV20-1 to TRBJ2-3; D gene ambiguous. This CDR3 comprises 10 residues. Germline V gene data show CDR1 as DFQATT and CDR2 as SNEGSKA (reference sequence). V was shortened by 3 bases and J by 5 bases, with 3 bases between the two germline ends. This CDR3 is CSASIDTQYF. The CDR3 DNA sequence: TGCAGTGCTAGTATAGATACGCAGTATTTT.

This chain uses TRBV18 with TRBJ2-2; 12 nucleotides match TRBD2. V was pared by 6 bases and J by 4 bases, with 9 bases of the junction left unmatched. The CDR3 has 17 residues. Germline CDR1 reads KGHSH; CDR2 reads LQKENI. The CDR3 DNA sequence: TGTGCCAGCTCCCTTCGGACTAGCGGGGAAGGCACCGGGGAGCTGTTTTTT. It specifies CASSLRTSGEGTGELFF.

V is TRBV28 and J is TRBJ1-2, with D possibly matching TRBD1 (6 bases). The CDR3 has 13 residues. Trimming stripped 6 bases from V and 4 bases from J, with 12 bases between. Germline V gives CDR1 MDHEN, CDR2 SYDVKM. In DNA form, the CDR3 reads TGTGCCAGCAGGGCCGTGGACAGCTATGGCTACACCTTC. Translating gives CASRAVDSYGYTF.

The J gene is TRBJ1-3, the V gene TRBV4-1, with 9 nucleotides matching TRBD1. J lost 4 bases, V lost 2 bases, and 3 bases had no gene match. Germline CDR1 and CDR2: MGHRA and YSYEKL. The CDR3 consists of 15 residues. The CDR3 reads CASSQTGGSGNTIYF. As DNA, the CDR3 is TGCGCCAGCAGCCAAACAGGGGGCTCAGGAAACACCATATATTTT.

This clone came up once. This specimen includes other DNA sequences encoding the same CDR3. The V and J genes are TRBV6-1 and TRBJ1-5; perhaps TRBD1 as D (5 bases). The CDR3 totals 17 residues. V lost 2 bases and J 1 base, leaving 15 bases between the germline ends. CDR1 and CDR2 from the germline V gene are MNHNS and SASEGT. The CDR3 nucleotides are TGTGCCAGCAGTGAAAAGGGGCAAGGCTGGAGCAATCAGCCCCAGCATTTT. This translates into CASSEKGQGWSNQPQHF.

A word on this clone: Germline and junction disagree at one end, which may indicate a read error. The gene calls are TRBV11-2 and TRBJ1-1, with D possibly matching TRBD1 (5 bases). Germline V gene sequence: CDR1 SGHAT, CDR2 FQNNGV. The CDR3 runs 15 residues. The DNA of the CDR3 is TGTGCCAGCAGCCTAGAACCGGGACTTCGCACTGAAGCTTTCTTT. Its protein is CASSLEPGLRTEAFF.

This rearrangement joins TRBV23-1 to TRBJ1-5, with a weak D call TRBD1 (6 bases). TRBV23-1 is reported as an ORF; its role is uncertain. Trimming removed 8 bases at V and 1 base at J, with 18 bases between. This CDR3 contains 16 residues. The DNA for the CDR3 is TGCGCCAGCTCGGCAGGGGTTGGGGAAAGCAATCAGCCCCAGCATTTT. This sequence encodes CASSAGVGESNQPQHF.

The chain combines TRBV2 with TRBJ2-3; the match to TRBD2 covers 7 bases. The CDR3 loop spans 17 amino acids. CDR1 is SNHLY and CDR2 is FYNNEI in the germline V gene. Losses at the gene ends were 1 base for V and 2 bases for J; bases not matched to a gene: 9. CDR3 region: CASSEGGSGADTDTQYF. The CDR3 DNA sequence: TGTGCCAGCAGTGAAGGGGGCAGCGGGGCGGACACAGATACGCAGTATTTT.

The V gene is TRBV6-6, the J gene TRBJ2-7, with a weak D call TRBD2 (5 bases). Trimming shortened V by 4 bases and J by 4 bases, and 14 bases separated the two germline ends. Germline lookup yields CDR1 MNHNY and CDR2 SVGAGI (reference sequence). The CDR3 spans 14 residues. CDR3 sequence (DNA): TGTGCCAGCAGTTCCCAAGACGGGAATTACGAGCAGTACTTC. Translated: CASSSQDGNYEQYF.

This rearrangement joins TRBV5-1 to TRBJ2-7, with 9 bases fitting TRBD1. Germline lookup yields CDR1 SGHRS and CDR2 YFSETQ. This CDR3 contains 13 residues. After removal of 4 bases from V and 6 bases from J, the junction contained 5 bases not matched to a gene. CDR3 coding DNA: TGCGCCAGCAGCGTACAGGGGGCGGGCGAGCAGTACTTC. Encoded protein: CASSVQGAGEQYF. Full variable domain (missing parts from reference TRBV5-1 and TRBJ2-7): KAGVTQTPRYLIKTRGQQVTLSCSPISGHRSVSWYQQTPGQGLQFLFEYFSETQRNKGNFPGRFSGRQFSNSRSEMNVSTLELGDSALYLCASSVQGAGEQYFGPGTRLTVT.

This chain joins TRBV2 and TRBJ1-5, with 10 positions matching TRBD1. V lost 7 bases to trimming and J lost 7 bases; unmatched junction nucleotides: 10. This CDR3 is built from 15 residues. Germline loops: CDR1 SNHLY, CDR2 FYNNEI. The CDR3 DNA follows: TGTGCCAGCACCGGGGACAGGGGACGCCTACAGCCCCAGCATTTT. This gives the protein CASTGDRGRLQPQHF.

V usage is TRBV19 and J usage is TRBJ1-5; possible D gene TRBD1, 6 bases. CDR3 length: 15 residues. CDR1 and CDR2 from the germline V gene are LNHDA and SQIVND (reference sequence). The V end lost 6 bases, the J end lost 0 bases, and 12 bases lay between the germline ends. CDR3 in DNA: TGTGCCAGTAGCATCACAGGGTATAGCAATCAGCCCCAGCATTTT. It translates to CASSITGYSNQPQHF.

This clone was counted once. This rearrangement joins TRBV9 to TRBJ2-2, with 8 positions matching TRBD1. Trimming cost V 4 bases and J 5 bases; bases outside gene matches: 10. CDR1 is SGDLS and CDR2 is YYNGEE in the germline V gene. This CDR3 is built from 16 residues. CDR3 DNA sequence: TGTGCCAGCAGCAGGAGCCAGGGGGCTAGTACCGGGGAGCTGTTTTTT. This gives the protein CASSRSQGASTGELFF.

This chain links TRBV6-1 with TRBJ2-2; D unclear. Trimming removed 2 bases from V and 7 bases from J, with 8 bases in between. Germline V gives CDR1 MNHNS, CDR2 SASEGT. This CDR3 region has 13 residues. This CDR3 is CASSEPGYGELFF. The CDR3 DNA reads TGTGCCAGCAGTGAACCCGGTTACGGGGAGCTGTTTTTT.

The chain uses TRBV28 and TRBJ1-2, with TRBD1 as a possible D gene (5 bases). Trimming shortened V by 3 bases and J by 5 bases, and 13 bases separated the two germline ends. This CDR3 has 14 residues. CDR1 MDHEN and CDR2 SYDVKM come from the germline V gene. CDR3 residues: CASSLEGSGYGYTF. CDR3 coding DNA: TGTGCCAGCAGTTTGGAGGGGTCAGGGTATGGCTACACCTTC.

In DNA, the CDR3 is TGTGCCAGCTCACTATGGCCGGGACAGGGTTCCAATGAGCAGTTCTTC. Protein: CASSLWPGQGSNEQFF. The V and J genes are TRBV18 and TRBJ2-1; 9 bases match TRBD1. Germline V lookup: CDR1 KGHSH, CDR2 LQKENI. The CDR3 contains 16 residues. J lost 6 bases, V lost 4 bases, and 10 bases had no gene match.

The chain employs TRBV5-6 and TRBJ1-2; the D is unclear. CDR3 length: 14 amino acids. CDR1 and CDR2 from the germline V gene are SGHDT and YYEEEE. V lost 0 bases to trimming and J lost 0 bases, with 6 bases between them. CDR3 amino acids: CASSLGHPNYGYTF. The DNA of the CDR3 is TGTGCCAGCAGCTTGGGGCACCCTAACTATGGCTACACCTTC.

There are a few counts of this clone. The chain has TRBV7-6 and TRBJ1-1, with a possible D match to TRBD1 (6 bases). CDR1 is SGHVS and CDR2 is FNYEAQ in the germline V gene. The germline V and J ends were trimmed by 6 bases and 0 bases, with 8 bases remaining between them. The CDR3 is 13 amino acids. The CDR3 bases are TGTGCCAGCAGAGGGGGAATGAACACTGAAGCTTTCTTT. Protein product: CASRGGMNTEAFF.

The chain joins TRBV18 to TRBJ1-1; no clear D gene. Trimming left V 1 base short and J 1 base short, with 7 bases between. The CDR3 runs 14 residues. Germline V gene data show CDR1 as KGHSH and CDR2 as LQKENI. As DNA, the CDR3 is TGTGCCAGCTCACCACTACATACGAACACTGAAGCTTTCTTT. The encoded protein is CASSPLHTNTEAFF.

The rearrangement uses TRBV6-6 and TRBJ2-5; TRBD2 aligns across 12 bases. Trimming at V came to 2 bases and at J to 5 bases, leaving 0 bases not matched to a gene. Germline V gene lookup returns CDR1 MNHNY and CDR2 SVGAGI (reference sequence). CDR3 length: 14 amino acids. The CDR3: CASSYGTSGETQYF. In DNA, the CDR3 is TGTGCCAGCAGTTACGGGACTAGCGGGGAGACCCAGTACTTC.

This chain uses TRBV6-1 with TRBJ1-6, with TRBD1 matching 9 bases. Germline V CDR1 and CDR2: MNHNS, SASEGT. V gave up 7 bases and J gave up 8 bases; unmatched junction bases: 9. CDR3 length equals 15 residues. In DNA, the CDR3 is TGTGCCAGCACCACAGGGGGCGCGAGAGATTCACCCCTCCACTTT. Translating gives CASTTGGARDSPLHF.

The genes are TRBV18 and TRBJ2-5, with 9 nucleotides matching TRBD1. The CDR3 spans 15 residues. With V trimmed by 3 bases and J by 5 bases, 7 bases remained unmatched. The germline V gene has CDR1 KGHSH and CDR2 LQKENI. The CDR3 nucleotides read TGTGCCAGCTCACCCGGGACAGGGAGTCGGGAGACCCAGTACTTC. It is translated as CASSPGTGSRETQYF.

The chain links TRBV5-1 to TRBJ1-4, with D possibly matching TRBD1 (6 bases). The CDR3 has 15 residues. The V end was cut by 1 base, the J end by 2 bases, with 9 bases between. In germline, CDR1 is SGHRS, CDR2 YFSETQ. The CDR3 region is CASSLTGQTNEKLFF. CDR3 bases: TGCGCCAGCAGCTTGACCGGACAGACTAATGAAAAACTGTTTTTT.